The rows below give T cell receptor beta chains drawn from one sample of a study of blood T cell repertoires in COVID-19. Using immunoSEQ multiplex PCR, the repertoire was profiled, and TCRdb retains in-frame clones only, with some absent. Of 50,000 to 65,000 clones listed, under 80% are singletons. Sequencing was performed on PBMCs or T cells enriched from blood (not recorded which). These receptors came from a woman aged 55-69 years who had been exposed to COVID-19. Each CDR3 is given with its conserved first and last residue. D genes are given only for firm matches. Clone size, where shown, is once, few, many, or a class for clones that have expanded.

v_call: TRBV27; d_call: NA; clone_size: many; j_call: TRBJ1-3; cdr3_nt: TGTGCCAGCAGTTTATCGGAGGGAAGTGCCATATATTTT; cdr3_aa: CASSLSEGSAIYF
v_call: TRBV7-2; d_call: TRBD1; clone_size: NA; j_call: TRBJ2-1; cdr3_nt: TGTGCCAGCAGCTTAGCTGGACAGGGAACCTACAATGAGCAGTTCTTC; cdr3_aa: CASSLAGQGTYNEQFF
v_call: TRBV29-1; d_call: TRBD1; clone_size: few; j_call: TRBJ1-6; cdr3_nt: TGCAGCGTTTCGGGACAGGGGAATTCACCCCTCCACTTT; cdr3_aa: CSVSGQGNSPLHF
v_call: TRBV7-2; d_call: TRBD1; clone_size: NA; j_call: TRBJ1-2; cdr3_nt: TGTGCCAGCAGCTTAGCCGGGACAGGCGGAGGCTACACCTTC; cdr3_aa: CASSLAGTGGGYTF
v_call: TRBV21-1; d_call: NA; clone_size: NA; j_call: TRBJ2-7; cdr3_nt: TGTGCCAGCAGCAAAGATCTAGCGCGCCCCGAGCAGTACTTC; cdr3_aa: CASSKDLARPEQYF
v_call: TRBV5-1; d_call: TRBD2; clone_size: once; j_call: TRBJ2-1; cdr3_nt: TGCGCCAGCAGCTTAAGGGTAGCGGGGGGCAATGAGCAGTTCTTC; cdr3_aa: CASSLRVAGGNEQFF
v_call: TRBV4-2; d_call: NA; clone_size: NA; j_call: TRBJ2-7; cdr3_nt: TGTGCCAGCAGCCGGGTCGGGGATCAGACCTACGAGCAGTACTTC; cdr3_aa: CASSRVGDQTYEQYF
v_call: TRBV5-4; d_call: TRBD1; clone_size: NA; j_call: TRBJ2-1; cdr3_nt: TGTGCCAGCAGCTCCAGACAGGGAATCTACAATGAGCAGTTCTTC; cdr3_aa: CASSSRQGIYNEQFF
v_call: TRBV7-8; d_call: NA; clone_size: few; j_call: TRBJ1-1; cdr3_nt: TGTGCCAGCAGCTACGCGGGAGGGAACACTGAAGCTTTCTTT; cdr3_aa: CASSYAGGNTEAFF
v_call: TRBV11-2; d_call: NA; clone_size: NA; j_call: TRBJ1-1; cdr3_nt: TGTGCCAGCAGCTTAATGTCCGGGATCCCTGAAGCTTTCTTT; cdr3_aa: CASSLMSGIPEAFF
v_call: TRBV2; d_call: NA; clone_size: once; j_call: TRBJ2-3; cdr3_nt: TGTGCCAGCAGTGACGGCGCTAGCAGCACAGATACGCAGTATTTT; cdr3_aa: CASSDGASSTDTQYF